This T cell receptor (beta chain) originates from a study of CD8 T cells in Susac syndrome. This CDR3 contains 12 residues. CDR1 is MNHEY, CDR2 SMNVEV, per germline (reference sequence). J was trimmed by 12 bases and V by 3 bases; bases with no gene match: 5. An input of 0.5 to 1 ug of RNA was subjected to reverse transcription using random hexamers. The amplification used immunoSEQ multiplex PCR on TCR beta CDR3; it spanned 54 Vbeta and 13 Jbeta. From the immunoSEQ multiplex PCR reads, TCRdb called clonotypes with MiXCR, one entry per CDR3 protein. The sample consists of some 130,000 distinct CDR3 sequences, 94% of them appearing once.

The chain couples TRBV27 to TRBJ2-7; 10 positions agree with TRBD2. This TCR derives from a human donor with multiple sclerosis. Sequenced material: CD4+ T cells from PBMCs. In DNA, the CDR3 is TGTGCCAGCAGTTTCTCTAGCGGGAGACCGTACTTC. Translation gives CASSFSSGRPYF.